Listed below are T cell receptor beta chains from one sample, sequenced in a study of siplizumab effects on memory and regulatory T cells. Using immunoSEQ multiplex PCR, the repertoire was profiled, and TCRdb retains in-frame clones only, with some absent. The top ten hold 1.1% of the sample, which has about 56,000 clones, over 95% seen once. Sample: naive CD8+ T cells sorted from blood. The receptors derive from a human donor in good health. The CDR3 runs from the conserved cysteine through the conserved F or W. The D gene is left open where the match is weak. Size is omitted from some rows. Given values are once, few, many or a class for expanded clones.

>TRBJ2-1|NA|NA|TRBV6-1
CASSAGGAYNEQFF
TGTGCCAGCAGTGCGGGCGGCGCCTACAATGAGCAGTTCTTC
>TRBJ1-5|NA|NA|TRBV6-5
CASSYGGNQPQHF
TGTGCCAGCAGTTACGGGGGCAATCAGCCCCAGCATTTT
>TRBJ2-2|NA|TRBD1|TRBV4-1
CASSRGTESTGELFF
TGCGCCAGCAGCCGAGGGACAGAGAGCACCGGGGAGCTGTTTTTT
>TRBJ1-2|NA|NA|TRBV7-9
CASSFLPGQETLYGYTF
TGTGCCAGCAGCTTCCTCCCGGGGCAGGAAACACTGTATGGCTACACCTTC
>TRBJ1-2|NA|NA|TRBV12-5
CASGLNRDGGYTF
TGTGCTAGTGGTTTGAACCGGGACGGTGGCTACACCTTC
>TRBJ2-5|NA|NA|TRBV5-1
CASSDEGAGTQYF
TGCGCCAGCAGCGACGAGGGTGCCGGGACCCAGTACTTC
>TRBJ2-7|NA|TRBD1|TRBV5-1
CASTLGQGGYEQYF
TGCGCCAGCACCTTAGGACAGGGAGGATACGAGCAGTACTTC
>TRBJ2-5|NA|TRBD1|TRBV5-4
CASSLVSTGRETQYF
TGTGCCAGCAGCTTGGTCTCGACAGGGAGAGAGACCCAGTACTTC
>TRBJ2-5|NA|TRBD1|TRBV5-6
CASSLPDREETQYF
TGTGCCAGCAGCTTACCTGACAGGGAAGAGACCCAGTACTTC
>TRBJ1-2|NA|NA|TRBV7-4
CASSLAGLWSPGDYGYTF
TGTGCCAGCAGCTTAGCAGGTTTATGGAGTCCGGGAGACTATGGCTACACCTTC
>TRBJ1-1|NA|NA|TRBV12-5
CASGFPEAFF
TGTGCTAGTGGTTTTCCTGAAGCTTTCTTT
>TRBJ2-7|once|NA|TRBV4-3
CASSQDLRGGTYEQYF
TGCGCCAGCAGCCAAGATTTGAGGGGGGGGACCTACGAGCAGTACTTC
>TRBJ1-2|NA|NA|TRBV19
CASRSPVSNYGYTF
TGTGCCAGTAGGTCCCCGGTCTCTAACTATGGCTACACCTTC
>TRBJ2-2|NA|TRBD2|TRBV28
CASTGLAGVTGELFF
TGTGCCAGCACCGGACTAGCGGGAGTCACCGGGGAGCTGTTTTTT
>TRBJ1-1|NA|NA|TRBV28
CASSPSTGMNTEAFF
TGTGCCAGCAGTCCCTCGACAGGCATGAACACTGAAGCTTTCTTT
>TRBJ2-7|NA|NA|TRBV5-4
CASSAHRADYEQYF
TGTGCCAGCAGCGCCCACAGGGCTGACTACGAGCAGTACTTC
>TRBJ2-1|NA|NA|TRBV5-1
CASSLTSEQFF
TGCGCCAGCAGCTTGACAAGTGAGCAGTTCTTC
>TRBJ1-1|NA|NA|TRBV5-1
CASSLEGETEAFF
TGCGCCAGCAGCTTGGAAGGGGAGACTGAAGCTTTCTTT
>TRBJ2-1|NA|NA|TRBV7-3
CASSPLGGGPNEQFF
TGTGCCAGCAGCCCTCTGGGCGGAGGGCCCAATGAGCAGTTCTTC
>TRBJ2-1|NA|TRBD1|TRBV10-3
CAISAGTGGNEQFF
TGTGCCATCAGCGCCGGGACAGGAGGGAATGAGCAGTTCTTC
>TRBJ2-5|NA|NA|TRBV6-5
CASSQTQGAGETQYF
TGTGCCAGCAGTCAAACACAGGGTGCTGGGGAGACCCAGTACTTC
>TRBJ2-7|NA|NA|TRBV14
CASSPFVTRGEQYF
TGTGCCAGCAGCCCCTTCGTCACCCGTGGGGAGCAGTACTTC
>TRBJ2-1|NA|NA|TRBV5-5
CASSLASYSNNEQFF
TGTGCCAGCAGCTTGGCCTCTTATAGCAACAATGAGCAGTTCTTC
>TRBJ2-3|once|NA|TRBV7-8
CASSLVRTDTQYF
TGTGCCAGCAGCTTAGTTCGCACAGATACGCAGTATTTT
>TRBJ1-5|NA|NA|TRBV27
CASSLAGYNQPQHF
TGTGCCAGCAGTTTAGCCGGGTACAATCAGCCCCAGCATTTT
>TRBJ2-7|NA|NA|TRBV28
CASSPPGFHEQYF
TGTGCCAGCAGTCCACCAGGCTTCCACGAGCAGTACTTC
>TRBJ2-7|NA|NA|TRBV15
CATSRGRGGYAPYEQYF
TGTGCCACCAGCAGAGGACGAGGAGGGTACGCTCCCTACGAGCAGTACTTC
>TRBJ2-3|once|NA|TRBV9
CASSEMGADTQYF
TGTGCCAGCAGCGAAATGGGGGCAGATACGCAGTATTTT
>TRBJ2-7|NA|TRBD1|TRBV15
CATSRPPGQGYEQYF
TGTGCCACCAGCAGACCTCCGGGACAGGGCTACGAGCAGTACTTC
>TRBJ2-7|NA|NA|TRBV4-3
CASSQGKSSYEQYF
TGCGCCAGCAGCCAGGGCAAGAGCTCCTACGAGCAGTACTTC
>TRBJ2-2|NA|NA|TRBV5-1
CASSLEMGTGELFF
TGCGCCAGCAGCTTGGAGATGGGGACCGGGGAGCTGTTTTTT
>TRBJ2-7|NA|NA|TRBV4-1
CASSQEVRLGSYEQYF
TGCGCCAGCAGCCAAGAGGTCCGGTTAGGTTCCTACGAGCAGTACTTC
>TRBJ2-1|NA|TRBD2|TRBV7-9
CASSPPSGSSYNEQFF
TGTGCCAGCAGCCCGCCTAGCGGGAGTTCCTACAATGAGCAGTTCTTC
>TRBJ2-2|once|TRBD2|TRBV10-3
CAITKTSGINTGELFF
TGTGCCATCACCAAAACTAGCGGGATCAACACCGGGGAGCTGTTTTTT
>TRBJ2-3|NA|TRBD1|TRBV19
CASSPGTGGTDTQYF
TGTGCCAGTAGTCCCGGGACAGGCGGCACAGATACGCAGTATTTT
>TRBJ2-2|NA|NA|TRBV30
CACFGGPNTGELFF
TGTGCCTGTTTCGGAGGACCGAACACCGGGGAGCTGTTTTTT
>TRBJ1-1|NA|NA|TRBV4-1
CASSQGIYEAFF
TGCGCCAGCAGCCAAGGGATATATGAAGCTTTCTTT
>TRBJ2-5|NA|NA|TRBV9
CASSVGGTQETQYF
TGTGCCAGCAGCGTAGGTGGGACCCAAGAGACCCAGTACTTC
>TRBJ1-2|once|TRBD1|TRBV2
CASSVSGQGSYGYTF
TGTGCCAGCAGTGTATCAGGACAGGGAAGCTATGGCTACACCTTC
>TRBJ2-1|NA|NA|TRBV4-3
CASSPQGSSSYNEQFF
TGCGCCAGCAGCCCTCAGGGTTCTAGCTCCTACAATGAGCAGTTCTTC
>TRBJ2-6|NA|NA|TRBV29-1
CSASGFSGANVLTF
TGCAGCGCGTCGGGTTTCTCTGGGGCCAACGTCCTGACTTTC